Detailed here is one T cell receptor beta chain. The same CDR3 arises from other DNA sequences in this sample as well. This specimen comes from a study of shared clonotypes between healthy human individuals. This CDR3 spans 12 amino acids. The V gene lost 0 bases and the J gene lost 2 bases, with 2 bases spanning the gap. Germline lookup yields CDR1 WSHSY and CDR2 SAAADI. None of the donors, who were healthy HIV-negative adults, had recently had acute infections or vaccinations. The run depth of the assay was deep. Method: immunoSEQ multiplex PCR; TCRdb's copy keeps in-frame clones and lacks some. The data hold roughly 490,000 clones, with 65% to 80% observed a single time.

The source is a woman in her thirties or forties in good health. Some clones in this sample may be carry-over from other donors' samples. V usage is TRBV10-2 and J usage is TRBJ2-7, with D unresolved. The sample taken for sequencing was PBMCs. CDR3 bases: TGCGCCAGCAGTGAGTCAGCCTACGAGCAGTACTTC. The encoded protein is CASSESAYEQYF.